This T cell receptor beta chain was captured in a study of T cells after yellow fever vaccination. Via MiXCR, TCRdb re-called the 5' RACE reads, giving one row per CDR3 protein. The sample records some 320,000 distinct CDR3 sequences, roughly 8.7% being singletons. Trimming shortened V by 3 bases and J by 3 bases, and 17 bases separated the two germline ends. CDR1 is DFQATT, CDR2 SNEGSKA, per germline (reference sequence). The CDR3 spans 15 residues. Study-wide findings and caveats: Peaking on day 5 versus 15, the secondary response was faster but weaker.

In regard to this clonotype: Its antigen is currently unknown.

The chain links TRBV20-1 to TRBJ2-5, with TRBD1 as a possible D gene (5 bases). This receptor was identified in a man between 18 and 29 years old who received the YFV17D yellow fever vaccine. The sequencing used PBMCs, collected on the day of the first yellow fever vaccination. CDR3 DNA sequence: TGCAGTGCTAGCCCAGGGTCAGGTTTCAAAGAGACCCAGTACTTC. Encoded protein: CSASPGSGFKETQYF.